This T cell receptor beta chain derives from a study of long-term antiretroviral therapy in people with HIV. The authors ran the immunoSEQ assay, v3.0, at survey level. Sequencing used immunoSEQ multiplex PCR; TCRdb keeps in-frame clones, though not all of them. There are 25,000 to 30,000 clones in the sample; more than 70% occur only once, and approximately 8.5% lies in the top ten. Study results and limitations: In samples taken after ART, diversity increased but remained below transplant donor control levels.

This clone was seen just once. Its specificity is not known. Germline V gene lookup returns CDR1 KGHSH and CDR2 LQKENI. Trimming cost V 0 bases and J 0 bases, with 6 bases left between them. The CDR3 covers 15 residues. The origin of this receptor is a man between 18 and 29 years old with HIV. V usage is TRBV18 and J usage is TRBJ1-3; D not certain. Source: unsorted PBMCs, taken 1.5 years before starting antiretroviral therapy. The CDR3 nucleotides read TGTGCCAGCTCACCACCGGTTCCCTCTGGAAACACCATATATTTT. It yields the protein CASSPPVPSGNTIYF.